These 28 T cell receptor beta chains originate from one sample sequenced in a study of Graves' ophthalmopathy and Graves' hyperthyroidism. Amplifying from RNA transcripts, the study obtained TCR beta CDR3 regions. Following a first-round RT-PCR that used HTBI primers, a second-round multiplex PCR was carried out. TCRdb analysed the multiplex PCR reads with MiXCR anew, one entry per CDR3 protein. The sample has more than 45,000 distinct CDR3 sequences, around 45% seen once; the top ten hold about 24%. Sequencing input: peripheral blood. These receptors originate from an adult man with Graves' ophthalmopathy.

This clonotype was recorded only once. The chain uses TRBV25-1 and TRBJ2-7, with D perhaps given as TRBD1 or TRBD2 (5 bases each). Germline V gene sequence: CDR1 MGHDK, CDR2 SYGVNS. The V end lost 8 bases, the J end lost 0 bases, and 23 bases lay between the germline ends. The CDR3 consists of 17 residues. The CDR3 loop reads CASGDGARDLDSYEQYF. In DNA form, the CDR3 reads TGTGCCAGCGGGGACGGTGCTAGAGATCTTGACTCCTACGAGCAGTACTTC.

This chain joins TRBV20-1 and TRBJ1-2; D ambiguous. Germline loops: CDR1 DFQATT, CDR2 SNEGSKA (reference sequence). Trimming stripped 4 bases from V and 4 bases from J, with 10 bases between. There are 12 residues in the CDR3. The CDR3 protein is CSATAGSYGYTF. The CDR3 DNA follows: TGCAGTGCTACCGCAGGAAGCTATGGCTACACCTTC.

Regarding this clonotype: Sequence at one end of the junction differs from germline and may be a read error. The genes are TRBV2 and TRBJ2-2; TRBD1 matches at 7 bases. Germline assignment: CDR1 SNHLY and CDR2 FYNNEI. This CDR3 is 14 amino acids long. This chain's CDR3 is CAGSDRRNAGELFF. The CDR3 DNA follows: TGTGCCGGCTCGGACAGGCGGAACGCCGGGGAGCTGTTTTTT.

Regarding this clonotype: Lacking the conserved final phenylalanine or tryptophan, this CDR3 likely reflects a read error. This rearrangement joins TRBV7-9 to TRBJ2-3, with TRBD1 matching 9 bases. Germline V gene data show CDR1 as SEHNR and CDR2 as FQNEAQ (reference sequence). The CDR3 has 15 amino acids. The CDR3 sequence is CAGSIWDRGTDTQYL. The CDR3 bases are TGTGCCGGCAGCATTTGGGACAGGGGCACAGATACGCAGTATTTG.

V and J are TRBV7-9 and TRBJ1-4; D unclear. There are 13 residues in the CDR3. Germline V gene sequence: CDR1 SEHNR, CDR2 FQNEAQ (reference sequence). Trimming shortened V by 10 bases and J by 11 bases, and 20 bases separated the two germline ends. The CDR3 nucleotides read TGTGCCACTAGGAGCGGTCCTAGTGAGAAACTGTTTTTT. This gives the protein CATRSGPSEKLFF.

The rearrangement links TRBV10-3 to TRBJ1-2; D uncertain. Germline V gene data show CDR1 as ENHRY and CDR2 as SYGVKD. V shed 11 bases and J shed 6 bases, with 13 bases lying between them. The CDR3 contains 11 residues. The CDR3 DNA sequence: TGTGCCCCTCGCCCGGAAGATGGCTACACCTTC. It encodes CAPRPEDGYTF.

The count of this clonotype is one. This CDR3 is missing its conserved last phenylalanine or tryptophan, likely due to a read error. No DNA is shown, since the ends of the CDR3 on it are uncertain; the CDR3 is the one TCRdb lists. The J gene is TRBJ2-1, the V gene TRBV6-4. Per germline, CDR1 MRHNA and CDR2 SNTAGT. Both ends counted, the CDR3 spans 8 residues. The CDR3 loop is CASTRWQT.

The CDR3 is CASSISQDTEAFF. The CDR3 DNA is TGTGCCAGTAGTATAAGCCAGGACACTGAAGCTTTCTTT. The genes are TRBV19 and TRBJ1-1, with unresolved D. With 2 bases removed from V and 3 bases from J, the gap between germline ends came to 7 bases. The CDR3 is 13 residues long. The V gene's germline CDR1 is LNHDA and CDR2 SQIVND (reference sequence).

This rearrangement joins TRBV19 to TRBJ1-6; D is perhaps TRBD1 (5 bases). V shed 3 bases and J shed 9 bases, with 12 bases lying between them. The CDR3 consists of 14 residues. Germline V gives CDR1 LNHDA, CDR2 SQIVND (reference sequence). The CDR3 loop reads CASSIQGTISPLHF. The CDR3 DNA follows: TGTGCCAGTAGTATTCAGGGAACAATTTCACCCCTCCACTTT.

The DNA for the CDR3 is TGCAGTGCTAGAGCCCGCACTGAGCAGTTCTTC. Translation: CSARARTEQFF. The rearrangement joins TRBV20-1 to TRBJ2-1; D is unclear. CDR3 length equals 11 residues. The germline V gene encodes CDR1 DFQATT and CDR2 SNEGSKA (reference sequence). V was pared by 1 base and J by 9 bases, with 7 bases between.

This clonotype was observed a single time. The rearrangement uses TRBV20-1 and TRBJ2-2; D is undetermined. V shed 1 base and J shed 7 bases, with 10 bases lying between them. The V gene's germline CDR1 is DFQATT and CDR2 SNEGSKA (reference sequence). CDR3 size: 13 residues. CDR3 sequence reads: CSARVEGSGELFF. The CDR3 DNA sequence: TGCAGTGCTAGAGTAGAAGGTAGCGGGGAGCTGTTTTTT.

This clonotype was seen ten or more times. The chain couples TRBV12-3 or TRBV12-4 to TRBJ1-5; possibly TRBD1 for D (5 bases). V shed 3 bases and J shed 5 bases, with 11 bases lying between them. This CDR3 spans 14 amino acids. The DNA of the CDR3 is TGTGCCAGCAGTTTGAGTGGGGGACATCAGCCCCAGCATTTT. Its translation: CASSLSGGHQPQHF.

This rearrangement joins TRBV7-9 to TRBJ2-7; the match to TRBD1 covers 12 bases. Germline V gives CDR1 SEHNR, CDR2 FQNEAQ (reference sequence). After removal of 5 bases from V and 5 bases from J, the junction contained 10 bases not matched to a gene. This CDR3 spans 16 amino acids. The CDR3 DNA reads as TGTGCCAGCAGCCGTCCCCCGGGACAGGGGGCCCACGAGCAGTACGTC. The encoded protein is CASSRPPGQGAHEQYV.

The genes are TRBV5-1 and TRBJ2-7, with a tentative D call TRBD2 (5 bases). Germline V gene data show CDR1 as SGHRS and CDR2 as YFSETQ. The CDR3 has 17 residues. This CDR3 is CKSLSASCQRTFREQYF. In DNA, the CDR3 is TGCAAGTCGCTTAGCGCAAGTTGTCAGCGGACCTTTCGTGAGCAGTACTTC. The full variable domain, completed using reference TRBV5-1 and TRBJ2-7, is KAGVTQTPRYLIKTRGQQVTLSCSPISGHRSVSWYQQTPGQGLQFLFEYFSETQRNKGNFPGRFSGRQFSNSRSEMNVSTLELGDSALYLCKSLSASCQRTFREQYFGPGTRLTVT.

This clonotype has ten or more counts. A read error may be the cause here, since a much bigger clone is one base away. This chain uses TRBV5-6 with TRBJ2-7; D is possibly TRBD1 (6 bases). The CDR3 contains 14 residues. Trimming shortened V by 4 bases and J by 2 bases, and 13 bases separated the two germline ends. Germline CDR1 and CDR2: SGHDT and YYEEEE. DNA of the CDR3: TGTGCCAGCAGCGGGAGTGGGGGCGCCTACGAGCAGTACTTC. This translates into CASSGSGGAYEQYF.

This clonotype was picked up many times. The J gene is TRBJ1-1, the V gene TRBV20-1; no clear D. The length of the CDR3 is 14 residues. The germline V gene has CDR1 DFQATT and CDR2 SNEGSKA (reference sequence). V was pared by 1 base and J by 1 base, with 10 bases between. This chain's CDR3 is CSARAAAGNTEAFF. The CDR3 DNA reads TGCAGTGCTAGAGCGGCGGCGGGGAACACTGAAGCTTTCTTT.

In DNA form, the CDR3 reads TGTGCCAGCAGTTACGTAACTAGCGGGGGGGAGACCCAGTACTTC. This sequence encodes CASSYVTSGGETQYF. The chain combines TRBV6-6 with TRBJ2-5; 12 bases match TRBD2. The CDR3 is 15 amino acids. CDR1 is MNHNY and CDR2 is SVGAGI in the germline V gene (reference sequence). Germline trimming cut 2 bases from V and 5 bases from J; bases unmatched to any gene: 3.

The chain links TRBV7-8 to TRBJ2-3, with unresolved D. Trimming pared 5 bases from V and 1 base from J, leaving 7 bases between. Germline V gene sequence: CDR1 SGHVS, CDR2 FQNEAQ. The CDR3 has 13 amino acids. For the CDR3, the DNA is TGTGCCAGCAGCGCCAGTGGCACAGATACGCAGTATTTT. Amino acids: CASSASGTDTQYF. Using reference TRBV7-8 and TRBJ2-3 for the parts outside the CDR3, the full variable domain is GAGVSQSPRYKVAKRGQDVALRCDPISGHVSLFWYQQALGQGPEFLTYFQNEAQLDKSGLPSDRFFAERPEGSVSTLKIQRTQQEDSAVYLCASSASGTDTQYFGPGTRLTVL.

This sequence joins TRBV5-1 and TRBJ1-4; 9 bases are a match to TRBD1. This CDR3 has 15 residues. With 4 bases clipped from V and 6 bases from J, the junction kept 7 bases outside the gene matches. Germline CDR1 SGHRS, CDR2 YFSETQ. The CDR3 protein is CASSRQTGGDEKLFF. The CDR3 DNA reads TGCGCCAGCAGCCGTCAGACAGGGGGAGATGAAAAACTGTTTTTT.

This clonotype was seen ten or more times. This chain joins TRBV19 and TRBJ2-5; D unclear. This CDR3 has 12 amino acids. Per the germline V gene, CDR1 is LNHDA and CDR2 is SQIVND (reference sequence). V lost 5 bases, J lost 3 bases, and 7 bases lay in between. In DNA form, the CDR3 reads TGTGCCAGTAGTCAAAACGAAGAGACCCAGTACTTC. This codes for CASSQNEETQYF.

The chain has TRBV10-3 and TRBJ2-1; D may match TRBD1 or TRBD2 (5 bases each). The V gene's germline CDR1 is ENHRY and CDR2 SYGVKD. Trimming pared 10 bases from V and 7 bases from J, leaving 14 bases between. This CDR3 has 12 residues. The CDR3 DNA is TGTGCCACCGGGACCCTTGGTAATGAGCAGTTCTTC. Translated, it gives CATGTLGNEQFF.

This clonotype was seen a handful of times. V usage is TRBV6-4 and J usage is TRBJ2-2, with 9 bases identical to TRBD2. CDR3 length: 16 amino acids. Germline V gene lookup returns CDR1 MRHNA and CDR2 SNTAGT. The V segment lost 0 bases and the J segment 3 bases; nucleotides outside the gene matches: 2. CDR3 protein: CASSDSSGRDTGELFF. The DNA of the CDR3 is TGTGCCAGCAGTGACTCTAGCGGGAGAGACACCGGGGAGCTGTTTTTT.

Turning to this clonotype: A read error may explain this, as a much larger clone is one base away. The V and J genes are TRBV27 and TRBJ2-7; 7 bases match TRBD1. CDR3 size: 16 residues. CDR1 is MNHEY and CDR2 is SMNVEV in the germline V gene (reference sequence). Trimming cost V 0 bases and J 7 bases; bases outside gene matches: 12. The CDR3 DNA reads TGTGCCAGCAGTTTATCGCAGAGTAATACAGGGGAGGAGCAGTACTTC. This codes for CASSLSQSNTGEEQYF.

The table lists this clonotype with many counts. V usage is TRBV20-1 and J usage is TRBJ2-1; a weak D match, TRBD2 (5 bases). Germline assignment: CDR1 DFQATT and CDR2 SNEGSKA (reference sequence). The germline V and J ends were trimmed by 5 bases and 0 bases, with 14 bases remaining between them. This CDR3 spans 15 amino acids. CDR3 bases: TGCAGTGCTCCCGAGGCGGGCCGCTCCTACAATGAGCAGTTCTTC. This codes for CSAPEAGRSYNEQFF.

This clonotype was counted between two and nine times. The V gene is TRBV29-1, the J gene TRBJ1-2; D call uncertain. Germline V CDR1 and CDR2: SQVTM, ANQGSEA. Deletions cut 0 bases from V and 6 bases from J, with 14 bases between. The CDR3 is made up of 14 amino acids. In DNA form, the CDR3 reads TGCAGCGTTGAAGATCTGGGCCAAACTGATGGCTACACCTTC. Translation gives CSVEDLGQTDGYTF.

This clonotype is termed medium-sized (0.01 to 0.1%). This chain joins TRBV2 and TRBJ2-2; 9 positions agree with TRBD2. The junction had 1 base not matched to a gene; V was cut back by 4 bases and J by 1 base. Germline V gives CDR1 SNHLY, CDR2 FYNNEI. The CDR3 is 15 amino acids. CDR3 sequence (DNA): TGTGCCAGCAGTGCACTAGCGGGGAACACCGGGGAGCTGTTTTTT. Translated, it gives CASSALAGNTGELFF.

The gene calls are TRBV9 and TRBJ2-2; TRBD2 might be the D (5 bases). Germline CDR1 and CDR2: SGDLS and YYNGEE. Trimming took 0 bases from V and 0 from J, leaving 9 bases between them. This CDR3 spans 16 amino acids. In DNA form, the CDR3 reads TGTGCCAGCAGCGTAGGAATCGGGGCGAACACCGGGGAGCTGTTTTTT. Translation: CASSVGIGANTGELFF.

This clonotype appeared many times. The gene calls are TRBV28 and TRBJ2-1; D gene uncertain. Germline V lookup: CDR1 MDHEN, CDR2 SYDVKM. Between the trimmed V and J ends, which lost 2 bases and 5 bases, there was a span of 10 bases. The CDR3 extends over 14 amino acids. The CDR3 DNA sequence: TGTGCCAGCAGTTTACTGGCATATAACAATGAGCAGTTCTTC. Translation: CASSLLAYNNEQFF. The variable domain in full, completed from reference TRBV28 and TRBJ2-1, reads DVKVTQSSRYLVKRTGEKVFLECVQDMDHENMFWYRQDPGLGLRLIYFSYDVKMKEKGDIPEGYSVSREKKERFSLILESASTNQTSMYLCASSLLAYNNEQFFGPGTRLTVL.